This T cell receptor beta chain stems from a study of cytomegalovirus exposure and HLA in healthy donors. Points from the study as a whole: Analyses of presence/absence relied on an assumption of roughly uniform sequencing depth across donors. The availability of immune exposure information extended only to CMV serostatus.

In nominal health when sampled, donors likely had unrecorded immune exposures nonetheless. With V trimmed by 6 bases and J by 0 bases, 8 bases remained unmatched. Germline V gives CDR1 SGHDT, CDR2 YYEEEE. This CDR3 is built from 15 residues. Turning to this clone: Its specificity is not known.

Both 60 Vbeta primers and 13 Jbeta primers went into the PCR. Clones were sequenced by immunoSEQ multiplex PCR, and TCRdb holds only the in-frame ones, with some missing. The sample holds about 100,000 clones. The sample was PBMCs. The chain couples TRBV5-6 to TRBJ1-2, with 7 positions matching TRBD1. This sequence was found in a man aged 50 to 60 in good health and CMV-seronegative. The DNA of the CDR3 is TGTGCCAGCATCAAGGGGGCTGAAGCTAACTATGGCTACACCTTC. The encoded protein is CASIKGAEANYGYTF.